One and the same sample provided the 20 T cell receptor beta chains below, sequenced in a study of T cell repertoires and HLA-DP antigens. Produced via immunoSEQ multiplex PCR; TCRdb's table is partial and in-frame only. The sample lists over 100,000 clones, roughly 92% occurring once. No antigen has been assigned to these receptors. The sequencing input was CD4+ T cells from PBMCs. Receptor source: a woman aged 18-30 years in good health and CMV-seronegative.

The chain combines TRBV2 with TRBJ2-1; 8 nucleotides match TRBD1. Germline CDR1 and CDR2: SNHLY and FYNNEI. J lost 7 bases, V lost 6 bases, and 2 bases had no gene match. There are 12 residues in the CDR3. CDR3 bases: TGTGCCAGCAGCAGACAGGGGAATGAGCAGTTCTTC. Translated, it gives CASSRQGNEQFF. The whole variable domain, remainder taken from reference TRBV2 and TRBJ2-1, is EPEVTQTPSHQVTQMGQEVILRCVPISNHLYFYWYRQILGQKVEFLVSFYNNEISEKSEIFDDQFSVERPDGSNFTLKIRSTKLEDSAMYFCASSRQGNEQFFGPGTRLTVL.

This sequence joins TRBV6-1 and TRBJ2-4; D tentatively reads TRBD1 or TRBD2 (5 bases each). There are 21 residues in the CDR3. Trimming cost V 1 base and J 0 bases, with 25 bases left between them. The germline gives CDR1 MNHNS, CDR2 SASEGT. The CDR3 reads CASSEEFDSGAAKKAKNIQYF. CDR3 DNA sequence: TGTGCCAGCAGTGAAGAGTTCGACTCCGGGGCCGCCAAGAAAGCCAAAAACATTCAGTACTTC.

V is TRBV25-1 and J is TRBJ2-1, with 14 bases fitting TRBD2. CDR3 length: 15 residues. The V gene's germline CDR1 is MGHDK and CDR2 SYGVNS. With 8 bases clipped from V and 9 bases from J, the junction kept 9 bases outside the gene matches. The CDR3, as DNA: TGTGCCAGCTCTCGCCGGGGGACTAGCGGGAGTGAGCAGTTCTTC. As protein: CASSRRGTSGSEQFF.

The chain couples TRBV9 to TRBJ2-5; maybe TRBD2 (5 bases). Germline loops: CDR1 SGDLS, CDR2 YYNGEE. V lost 0 bases, J lost 2 bases, and 8 bases lay in between. The CDR3 sequence is 14 residues long. The chain's CDR3 is CASSVGGLQETQYF. CDR3 bases: TGTGCCAGCAGCGTAGGAGGACTTCAAGAGACCCAGTACTTC.

This CDR3 reads CASSYSGKGVNEQFF. In nucleotides, the CDR3 is TGTGCCAGCAGTTACTCGGGCAAGGGCGTCAATGAGCAGTTCTTC. V and J are TRBV28 and TRBJ2-1; D call uncertain. The germline V gene encodes CDR1 MDHEN and CDR2 SYDVKM. This CDR3 contains 15 residues. V lost 4 bases, J lost 6 bases, and 16 bases lay in between.

This chain connects TRBV6-1 to TRBJ2-1; perhaps D is TRBD1 or TRBD2 (5 bases each). V was pared by 4 bases and J by 0 bases, with 10 bases between. The germline gives CDR1 MNHNS, CDR2 SASEGT. This CDR3 has 15 residues. CDR3: CASSGAGSSYNEQFF. The CDR3 nucleotides read TGTGCCAGCAGTGGCGCAGGGAGCTCCTACAATGAGCAGTTCTTC.

V gene TRBV5-1 combines with J gene TRBJ2-1, with 8 bases lining up with TRBD2. Germline-derived CDR1 and CDR2 are SGHRS and YFSETQ. The CDR3 sequence is 15 residues long. V dropped 2 bases and J dropped 10; count of bases not matched to a gene: 11. The CDR3 DNA follows: TGCGCCAGCAGCTTCAAGCGGGGGCGGGACGGGGAGCAGTTCTTC. Translated: CASSFKRGRDGEQFF.

CDR3 DNA: TGTGCCTGGGTGAAAAGGGGGCGGAACACTGAAGCTTTCTTT. It specifies CAWVKRGRNTEAFF. The genes are TRBV30 and TRBJ1-1; 7 bases line up with TRBD1. The J segment lost 1 base and the V segment lost 5 bases, leaving 7 bases of the junction unmatched. Germline CDR1 is GTSNPN and CDR2 is SVGIG (reference sequence). This CDR3 spans 14 amino acids.

J is TRBJ1-1 and V is TRBV5-4, with TRBD1 as a possible D gene (5 bases). This CDR3 comprises 14 residues. V lost 3 bases and J lost 0, with 9 bases in between. From germline, CDR1 is SGHNT and CDR2 YYREEE (reference sequence). The CDR3: CASSSLGLNTEAFF. The CDR3 DNA sequence: TGTGCCAGCAGCTCCTTGGGACTGAACACTGAAGCTTTCTTT.

The chain links TRBV5-1 to TRBJ2-1; D gene uncertain. This CDR3 has 13 residues. V gave up 0 bases and J gave up 9 bases, with 10 bases separating them. Germline loops: CDR1 SGHRS, CDR2 YFSETQ. The CDR3, as DNA: TGCGCCAGCAGCTTGGCTTCCGCAGCTGAGCAGTTCTTC. It yields the protein CASSLASAAEQFF.

V and J are TRBV7-2 and TRBJ1-4; 9 bases line up with TRBD1. The CDR3 extends over 15 amino acids. Germline trimming cut 5 bases from V and 8 bases from J; bases unmatched to any gene: 9. From germline, CDR1 is SGHTA and CDR2 FQGNSA. CDR3 protein: CASSEGTGSWEKLFF. The CDR3 DNA follows: TGTGCCAGCAGCGAAGGGACAGGGTCCTGGGAAAAACTGTTTTTT.

This clone appeared once. The chain couples TRBV6-5 to TRBJ1-3, with TRBD1 identical over 8 bases. V gave up 8 bases and J gave up 2 bases; unmatched junction bases: 5. The CDR3 covers 14 residues. Per the germline V gene, CDR1 is MNHEY and CDR2 is SVGAGI. The CDR3 region has the DNA TGTGCCAGCGCCAGGGGGCCGACTGGAAACACCATATATTTT. Its translation: CASARGPTGNTIYF.

The chain recombines TRBV20-1 with TRBJ1-2; D is unresolved. Germline V gives CDR1 DFQATT, CDR2 SNEGSKA (reference sequence). The V and J ends lost 5 bases and 3 bases respectively, with 4 bases between them. The CDR3 sequence is 10 residues long. The CDR3 nucleotides read TGCAGTGCTGAGTACTATGGCTACACCTTC. Its translation is CSAEYYGYTF.

The chain recombines TRBV7-2 with TRBJ1-2; D uncertain. V was cut by 4 bases and J by 4 bases, with 10 bases left in between. The germline CDR1 and CDR2 sequences are SGHTA and FQGNSA. This CDR3 is built from 13 residues. For the CDR3, the DNA is TGTGCCAGCAGCTCCCCAGTTCTCTATGGCTACACCTTC. Its protein product is CASSSPVLYGYTF.

The gene calls are TRBV15 and TRBJ2-5, with a weak D call TRBD2 (5 bases). The J call may not be correct, given that the DNA end is closer to TRBJ2-7. The germline gives CDR1 LNHNV, CDR2 YYDKDF (reference sequence). This CDR3 is built from 14 residues. The CDR3 DNA reads TGTGCCACCAGCAGAGGAGGTAGCGCCTACGAGCAGTACTTC. Translating gives CATSRGGSAYEQYF.

This sequence joins TRBV10-3 and TRBJ2-3, with 13 bases identical to TRBD2. The CDR3 has 15 residues. CDR1 and CDR2 from the germline V gene are ENHRY and SYGVKD. V dropped 6 bases and J dropped 6; count of bases not matched to a gene: 6. The CDR3 protein is CAIRGLAGSRDTQYF. The CDR3 DNA sequence: TGTGCCATCAGGGGACTAGCGGGGTCCCGGGATACGCAGTATTTT.

This clone has ten or more counts. This chain joins TRBV2 and TRBJ1-1; D gene unclear. Germline CDR1 and CDR2: SNHLY and FYNNEI. The CDR3 contains 11 residues. Between the trimmed V and J ends, which lost 8 bases and 0 bases, there was a span of 4 bases. The chain's CDR3 is CASLMNTEAFF. The CDR3 coding sequence is TGTGCCAGCCTTATGAACACTGAAGCTTTCTTT.

This clone was counted a few times. CDR3 amino acids: CASTHGPGGGNEQFF. CDR3 sequence (DNA): TGCGCCAGCACCCATGGGCCGGGGGGCGGGAATGAGCAGTTCTTC. The J gene is TRBJ2-1, the V gene TRBV5-1, with a tentative D call TRBD2 (7 bases). Germline V lookup: CDR1 SGHRS, CDR2 YFSETQ. The CDR3 has 15 amino acids. V shed 6 bases and J shed 7 bases, with 20 bases lying between them.

The genes are TRBV6-5 and TRBJ1-6, with D possibly TRBD1 on 5 matching bases. Germline CDR1 reads MNHEY; CDR2 reads SVGAGI. There are 11 residues in the CDR3. V lost 7 bases, J lost 19 bases, and 17 bases lay in between. The CDR3 spells CASTLEGRIHF. Here the CDR3 DNA reads TGTGCCAGCACTCTAGAGGGGAGGATTCACTTT.

The rearrangement links TRBV7-3 to TRBJ2-1; D unclear. Trimming removed 0 bases at V and 10 bases at J, with 10 bases between. Germline CDR1 and CDR2: SGHTA and FQGTGA. This CDR3 has 13 residues. CDR3 region: CASSLTDNLEQFF. The CDR3, as DNA: TGTGCCAGCAGCTTAACCGACAACTTAGAGCAGTTCTTC.